Described below is a single T cell receptor beta chain sequence and its context. The data were taken from a study of shared clonotypes between healthy human individuals. Produced via immunoSEQ multiplex PCR; TCRdb's table is partial and in-frame only. The table has about 680,000 clones, 92% seen once. The V and J ends lost 6 bases and 0 bases respectively, with 11 bases between them. CDR1 is MNHNS and CDR2 is SASEGT in the germline V gene. The CDR3 is 15 residues long. The naive CD8 fraction comprised CD45RO-negative cells positively selected for CCR7 and excluded terminally differentiated effector memory CD45RA+ cells.

The genes are TRBV6-1 and TRBJ1-4; D is possibly TRBD1 (5 bases). Sequencing used naive CD8+ T cells sorted from blood. The origin of this receptor is a man aged 30 to 45 in good health. The CDR3 DNA reads as TGTGCCAGCAGGGGAAGACAGTCAACTAATGAAAAACTGTTTTTT. It yields the protein CASRGRQSTNEKLFF.